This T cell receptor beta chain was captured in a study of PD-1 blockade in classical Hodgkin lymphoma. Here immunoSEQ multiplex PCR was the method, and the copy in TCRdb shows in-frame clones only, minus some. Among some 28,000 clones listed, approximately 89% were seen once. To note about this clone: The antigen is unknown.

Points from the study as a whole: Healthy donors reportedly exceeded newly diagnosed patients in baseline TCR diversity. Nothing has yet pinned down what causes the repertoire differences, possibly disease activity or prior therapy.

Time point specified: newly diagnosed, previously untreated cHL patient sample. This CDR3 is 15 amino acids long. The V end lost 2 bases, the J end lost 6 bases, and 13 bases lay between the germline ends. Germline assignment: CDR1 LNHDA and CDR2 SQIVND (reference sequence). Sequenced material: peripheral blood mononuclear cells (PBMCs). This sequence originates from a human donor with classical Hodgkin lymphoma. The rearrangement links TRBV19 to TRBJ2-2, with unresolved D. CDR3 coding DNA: TGTGCCAGTAGTATAATGATCGGCGGTGCCGGGGAGCTGTTTTTT. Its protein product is CASSIMIGGAGELFF.